This T cell receptor (beta chain) originates from a study of cytomegalovirus exposure and HLA in healthy donors. Study-level information: For the roughly 400 genotyped donors, 80% to 90% fell within the Caucasian-associated ancestry cluster. Study outcomes and limitations: In a later analysis, a genetic analysis reported fewer productive-TCR N-insertions in an Asian-associated ancestry cluster than the cohort average. Using the classifier, cytomegalovirus status was reportedly diagnosed with high specificity and sensitivity.

About this clone itself: Its specificity is unknown.

There are 14 residues in the CDR3. Per germline, CDR1 SGHVS and CDR2 FQNEAQ. With 2 bases removed from V and 0 bases from J, the gap between germline ends came to 5 bases. The study ran its PCR with 60 Vbeta and 13 Jbeta primers. The table came from immunoSEQ multiplex PCR; TCRdb's copy has only in-frame clones and leaves some out. The table has roughly 92,000 clones, roughly 79% seen once. The chain carries TRBV7-8 and TRBJ2-4; no reliable D call. The clonotype originates from a woman aged 70-85 years in good health and CMV-seropositive. The sequenced sample consisted of PBMCs. The CDR3 nucleotides are TGTGCCAGCAGCTTACAACTAGCCAAAAACATTCAGTACTTC. It yields the protein CASSLQLAKNIQYF.